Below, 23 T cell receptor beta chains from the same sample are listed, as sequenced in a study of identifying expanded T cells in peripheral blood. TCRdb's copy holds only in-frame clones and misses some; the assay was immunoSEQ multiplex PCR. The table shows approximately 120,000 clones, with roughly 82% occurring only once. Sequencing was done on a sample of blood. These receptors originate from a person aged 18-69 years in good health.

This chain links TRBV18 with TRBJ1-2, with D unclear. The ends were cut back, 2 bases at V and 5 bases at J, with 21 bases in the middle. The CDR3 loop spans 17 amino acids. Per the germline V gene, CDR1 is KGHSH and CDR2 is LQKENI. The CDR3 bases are TGTGCCAGCTCACCATTGGATAACGGGTCCCCGCGGTATGGCTACACCTTC. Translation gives CASSPLDNGSPRYGYTF.

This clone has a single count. The CDR3 DNA reads TGTGCCAGCAGTATTCGACCCCTCTATGGCTACACCTTC. Amino acids: CASSIRPLYGYTF. V and J are TRBV2 and TRBJ1-2; D gene ambiguous. V lost 5 bases to trimming and J lost 4 bases, with 11 bases between them. CDR3 length: 13 residues. Germline loops: CDR1 SNHLY, CDR2 FYNNEI. Supplemented by reference TRBV2 and TRBJ1-2, the full variable domain reads EPEVTQTPSHQVTQMGQEVILRCVPISNHLYFYWYRQILGQKVEFLVSFYNNEISEKSEIFDDQFSVERPDGSNFTLKIRSTKLEDSAMYFCASSIRPLYGYTFGSGTRLTVV.

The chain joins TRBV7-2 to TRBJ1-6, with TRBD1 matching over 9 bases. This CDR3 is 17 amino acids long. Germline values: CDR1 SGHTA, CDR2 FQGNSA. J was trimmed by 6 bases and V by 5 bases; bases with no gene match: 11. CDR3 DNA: TGTGCCAGCAGCCCACAGGGGGCGCGTTGGGGTAATTCACCCCTCCACTTT. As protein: CASSPQGARWGNSPLHF.

The CDR3 DNA follows: TGTGCTAGTGGTTTGGATCCCCTTCCCTCGGGAGATACGCAGTATTTT. Its protein product is CASGLDPLPSGDTQYF. This chain joins TRBV12-5 and TRBJ2-3; D unresolved. With 1 base removed from V and 5 bases from J, the gap between germline ends came to 16 bases. The CDR3 consists of 16 residues. CDR1 and CDR2 from the germline V gene are LGHNT and FRNRAP.

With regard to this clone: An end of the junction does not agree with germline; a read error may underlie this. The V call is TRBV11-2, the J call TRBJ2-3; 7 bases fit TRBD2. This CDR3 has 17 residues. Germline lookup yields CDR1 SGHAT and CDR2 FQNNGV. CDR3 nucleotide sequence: TGTGCCAGCAGCATAGAGATTGGGCGGGGGACGCGAGATACGCAGTATTTT. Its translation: CASSIEIGRGTRDTQYF.

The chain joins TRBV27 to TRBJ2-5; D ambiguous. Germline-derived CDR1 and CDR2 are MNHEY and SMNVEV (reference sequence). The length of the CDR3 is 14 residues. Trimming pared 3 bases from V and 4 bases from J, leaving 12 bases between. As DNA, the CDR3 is TGTGCCAGCAGTTTGGCGGTGGGCGTAGAGACCCAGTACTTC. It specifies CASSLAVGVETQYF.

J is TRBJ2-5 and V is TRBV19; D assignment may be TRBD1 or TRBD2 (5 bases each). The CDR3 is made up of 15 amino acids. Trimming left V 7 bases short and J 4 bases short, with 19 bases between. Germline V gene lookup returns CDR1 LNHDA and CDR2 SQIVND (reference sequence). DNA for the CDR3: TGTGCCAGTACCAATAGGGGAGAGGGCAGAGAGACCCAGTACTTC. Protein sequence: CASTNRGEGRETQYF.

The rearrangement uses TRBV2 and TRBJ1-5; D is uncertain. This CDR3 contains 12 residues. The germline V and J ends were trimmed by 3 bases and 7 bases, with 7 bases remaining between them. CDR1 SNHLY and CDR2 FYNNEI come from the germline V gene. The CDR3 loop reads CASSDSGQPQHF. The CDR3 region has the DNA TGTGCCAGCAGTGACTCGGGACAGCCCCAGCATTTT.

CDR3 region: CASSFGTVIMETQYF. For the CDR3, the DNA is TGTGCCAGCAGCTTCGGGACAGTAATAATGGAGACCCAGTACTTC. The V call is TRBV6-6, the J call TRBJ2-5, with 7 bases aligning to TRBD1. Trimming at V came to 6 bases and at J to 5 bases, leaving 12 bases not matched to a gene. Looked up from germline, CDR1 is MNHNY and CDR2 is SVGAGI (reference sequence). The CDR3 has 15 amino acids.

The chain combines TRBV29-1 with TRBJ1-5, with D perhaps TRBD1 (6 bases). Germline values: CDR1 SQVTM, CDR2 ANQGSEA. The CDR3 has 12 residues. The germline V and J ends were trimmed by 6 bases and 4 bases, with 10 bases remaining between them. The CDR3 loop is CSVIQGNQPQHF. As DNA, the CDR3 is TGCAGCGTAATCCAGGGGAATCAGCCCCAGCATTTT.

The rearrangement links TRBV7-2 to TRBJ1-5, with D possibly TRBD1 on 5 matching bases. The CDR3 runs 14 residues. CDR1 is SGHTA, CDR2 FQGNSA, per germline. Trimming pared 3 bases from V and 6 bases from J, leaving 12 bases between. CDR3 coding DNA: TGTGCCAGCAGCTTGGCGGGGGGGGGTCAGCCCCAGCATTTT. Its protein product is CASSLAGGGQPQHF.

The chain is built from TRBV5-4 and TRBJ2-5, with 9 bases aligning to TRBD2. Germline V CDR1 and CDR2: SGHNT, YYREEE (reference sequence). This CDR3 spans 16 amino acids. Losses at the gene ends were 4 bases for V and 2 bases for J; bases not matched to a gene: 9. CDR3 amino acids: CASSQGDSGGQETQYF. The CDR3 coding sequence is TGTGCCAGCAGCCAGGGGGATAGCGGGGGACAAGAGACCCAGTACTTC. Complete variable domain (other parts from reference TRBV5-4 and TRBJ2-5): ETGVTQSPTHLIKTRGQQVTLRCSSQSGHNTVSWYQQALGQGPQFIFQYYREEENGRGNFPPRFSGLQFPNYSSELNVNALELDDSALYLCASSQGDSGGQETQYFGPGTRLLVL.

CDR3 loop: CASRKDRLNEKLFF. In DNA form, the CDR3 reads TGTGCCAGCAGAAAAGACAGACTTAATGAAAAACTGTTTTTT. The rearrangement uses TRBV2 and TRBJ1-4, with a tentative D call TRBD1 (5 bases). With 6 bases removed from V and 4 bases from J, the gap between germline ends came to 12 bases. CDR1 is SNHLY, CDR2 FYNNEI, per germline. The length of the CDR3 is 14 residues.

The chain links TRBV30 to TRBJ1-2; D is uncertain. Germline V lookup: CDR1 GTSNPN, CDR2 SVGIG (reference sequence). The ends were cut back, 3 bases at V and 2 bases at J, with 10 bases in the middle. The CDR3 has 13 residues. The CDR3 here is CAWSREPNYGYTF. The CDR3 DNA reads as TGTGCCTGGAGCCGGGAACCAAACTATGGCTACACCTTC.

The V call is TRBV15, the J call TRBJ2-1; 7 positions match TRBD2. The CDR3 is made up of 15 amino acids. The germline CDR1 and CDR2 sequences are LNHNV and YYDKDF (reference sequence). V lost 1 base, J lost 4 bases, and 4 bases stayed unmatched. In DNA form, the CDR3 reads TGTGCCACCAGCAGAGCGGGCGGGGGATACAATGAGCAGTTCTTC. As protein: CATSRAGGGYNEQFF. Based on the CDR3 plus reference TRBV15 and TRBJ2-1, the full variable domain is DAMVIQNPRYQVTQFGKPVTLSCSQTLNHNVMYWYQQKSSQAPKLLFHYYDKDFNNEADTPDNFQSRRPNTSFCFLDIRSPGLGDTAMYLCATSRAGGGYNEQFFGPGTRLTVL.

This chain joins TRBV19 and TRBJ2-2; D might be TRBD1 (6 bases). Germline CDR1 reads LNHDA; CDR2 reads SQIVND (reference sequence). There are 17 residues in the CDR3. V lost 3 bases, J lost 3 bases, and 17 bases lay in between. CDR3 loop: CASSIGGGQGHTGELFF. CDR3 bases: TGTGCCAGTAGTATTGGGGGCGGCCAGGGGCACACCGGGGAGCTGTTTTTT.

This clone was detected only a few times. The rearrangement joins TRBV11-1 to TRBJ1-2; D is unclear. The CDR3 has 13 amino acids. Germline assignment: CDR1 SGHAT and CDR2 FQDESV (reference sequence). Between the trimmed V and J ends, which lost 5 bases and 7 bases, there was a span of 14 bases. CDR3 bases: TGTGCCAGCAGCAGAACTAGCCGAGTTGGCTACACCTTC. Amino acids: CASSRTSRVGYTF.

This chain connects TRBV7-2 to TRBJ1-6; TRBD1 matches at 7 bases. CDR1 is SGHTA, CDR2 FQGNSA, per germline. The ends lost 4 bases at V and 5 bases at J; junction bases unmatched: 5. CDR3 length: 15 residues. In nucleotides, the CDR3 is TGTGCCAGCAGCTCAGGGGGGGGAGATAATTCACCCCTCCACTTT. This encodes CASSSGGGDNSPLHF.

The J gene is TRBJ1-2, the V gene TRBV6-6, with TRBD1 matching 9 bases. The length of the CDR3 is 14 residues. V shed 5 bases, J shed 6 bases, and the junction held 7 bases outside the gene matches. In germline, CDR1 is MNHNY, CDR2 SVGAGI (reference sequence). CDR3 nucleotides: TGTGCCAGCAGTACAGGGGGCGCGGGCCATGGCTACACCTTC. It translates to CASSTGGAGHGYTF.

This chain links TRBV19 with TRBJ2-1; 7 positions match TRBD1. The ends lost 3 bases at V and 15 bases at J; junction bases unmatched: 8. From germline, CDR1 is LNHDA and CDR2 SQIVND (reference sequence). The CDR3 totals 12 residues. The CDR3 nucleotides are TGTGCCAGTAGTATCCGGGGACAGCAAGTGTTCTTC. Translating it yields CASSIRGQQVFF.

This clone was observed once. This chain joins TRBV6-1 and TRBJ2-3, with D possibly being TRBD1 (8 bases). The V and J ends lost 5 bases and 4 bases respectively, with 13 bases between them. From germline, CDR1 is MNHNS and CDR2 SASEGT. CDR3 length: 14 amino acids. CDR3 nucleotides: TGTGCCAGCAGTCCACAGGGGGGGGCAGATACGCAGTATTTT. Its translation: CASSPQGGADTQYF.

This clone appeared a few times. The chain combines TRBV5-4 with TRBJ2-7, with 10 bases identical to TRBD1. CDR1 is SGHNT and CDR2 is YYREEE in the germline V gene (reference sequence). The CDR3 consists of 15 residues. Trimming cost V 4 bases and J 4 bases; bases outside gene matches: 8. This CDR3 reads CASSDGGTGDYEQYF. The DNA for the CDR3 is TGTGCCAGCAGCGACGGAGGGACAGGGGATTACGAGCAGTACTTC.

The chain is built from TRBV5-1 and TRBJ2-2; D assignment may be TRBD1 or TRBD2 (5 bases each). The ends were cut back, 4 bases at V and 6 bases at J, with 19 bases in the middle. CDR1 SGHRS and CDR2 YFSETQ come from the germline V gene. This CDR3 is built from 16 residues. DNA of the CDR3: TGCGCCAGCAGCCCGCCCGAGGGGCCGGTAGCCGGGGAGCTGTTTTTT. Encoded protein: CASSPPEGPVAGELFF.